This T cell receptor (beta chain) was identified during a study of T cells in Graves' hyperthyroidism and ophthalmopathy. Overall study context: Before treatment of any kind, peripheral blood was taken at initial diagnosis.

Patients with uncontrolled infections, other autoimmune diseases, pregnancy or lactation were excluded. This clonotype was detected ten times or more. What it binds is unknown. Study results and limitations: From stable hyperthyroidism, ophthalmopathy was set apart by a 13 V-J model.

Amplification of TCR beta CDR3 regions was performed using RNA transcripts as template. HTBI primers were the set used in a first-round RT-PCR of the TCR CDR3. TCRdb independently ran MiXCR on the multiplex PCR reads; one entry per CDR3 protein. The sample includes approximately 510,000 distinct CDR3 sequences, less than 25% of them seen just once. CDR1 is MGHDK and CDR2 is SYGVNS in the germline V gene. The CDR3 length is 13 residues. Trimming took off 4 bases at V and 10 bases at J, with 16 bases between the two ends. The sample was blood. This chain uses TRBV25-1 with TRBJ1-1; no firm D call. The TCR sequence derives from a man between 18 and 35 years old with Graves' hyperthyroidism. The CDR3 bases are TGTGCCAGCAGTGGAGGAGGAGGACTTGCAGCTTTCTTT. Translated: CASSGGGGLAAFF.